The 26 T cell receptor beta chains given below trace back to one sample, sequenced in a study of blood T cell repertoires in COVID-19. Some clones are missing from TCRdb's copy, which holds only in-frame ones; the method was immunoSEQ multiplex PCR. The table has 150,000 to 200,000 clones, 70% to 90% seen once. The sample comprised peripheral blood. Receptor source: a man aged 55 to 70 with active or convalescent COVID-19.

The chain recombines TRBV6-5 with TRBJ1-6, with 7 bases matching TRBD1. J was trimmed by 0 bases and V by 8 bases; bases with no gene match: 1. CDR1 MNHEY and CDR2 SVGAGI come from the germline V gene. The CDR3 runs to 14 residues. CDR3 sequence (DNA): TGTGCCAGCCGGGACAGCTCCTATAATTCACCCCTCCACTTT. This sequence encodes CASRDSSYNSPLHF.

About this clone: This sample also contains other DNA sequences that code for the same CDR3. CDR3 loop: CASSGQGNYGYTF. In DNA form, the CDR3 reads TGTGCCAGCAGTGGGCAGGGTAACTATGGCTACACCTTC. This chain connects TRBV25-1 to TRBJ1-2; D is perhaps TRBD1 (5 bases). This CDR3 spans 13 amino acids. The ends were cut back, 4 bases at V and 1 base at J, with 7 bases in the middle. CDR1 and CDR2 from the germline V gene are MGHDK and SYGVNS.

The chain couples TRBV7-9 to TRBJ1-1; 10 positions agree with TRBD1. Losses at the gene ends were 0 bases for V and 3 bases for J; bases not matched to a gene: 13. The CDR3 contains 19 residues. The germline V gene has CDR1 SEHNR and CDR2 FQNEAQ (reference sequence). In DNA form, the CDR3 reads TGTGCCAGCAGCTTAGCGCTGTCGACAGGGGGCCGGACGGACACTGAAGCTTTCTTT. It specifies CASSLALSTGGRTDTEAFF. Full variable domain (remainder filled in from reference TRBV7-9 and TRBJ1-1): DTGVSQNPRHKITKRGQNVTFRCDPISEHNRLYWYRQTLGQGPEFLTYFQNEAQLEKSRLLSDRFSAERPKGSFSTLEIQRTEQGDSAMYLCASSLALSTGGRTDTEAFFGQGTRLTVV.

This clone was picked up one time. This specimen includes other DNA sequences encoding the same CDR3. The chain combines TRBV5-1 with TRBJ1-1, with D tentatively TRBD1 (5 bases). From germline, CDR1 is SGHRS and CDR2 YFSETQ. Trimming stripped 0 bases from V and 5 bases from J, with 8 bases between. CDR3 size: 13 residues. CDR3 nucleotide sequence: TGCGCCAGCAGCTTGGGCGGGGGAACTGAAGCTTTCTTT. Its protein is CASSLGGGTEAFF.

V and J are TRBV29-1 and TRBJ2-7, with D possibly TRBD1 on 5 matching bases. This CDR3 is 13 amino acids long. CDR1 SQVTM and CDR2 ANQGSEA come from the germline V gene. Between the trimmed V and J ends, which lost 4 bases and 5 bases, there was a span of 15 bases. CDR3 coding DNA: TGCAGCGTTGTTTTGGGCAGGGTCAACGAGCAGTACTTC. Translation gives CSVVLGRVNEQYF.

V and J are TRBV29-1 and TRBJ2-2; the D gene is possibly TRBD1 (5 bases). The CDR3 loop spans 14 amino acids. The V gene's germline CDR1 is SQVTM and CDR2 ANQGSEA. V shed 7 bases and J shed 2 bases, with 14 bases lying between them. The CDR3 sequence: CSAAPRGNTGELFF. The CDR3 bases are TGCAGCGCGGCACCAAGGGGAAACACCGGGGAGCTGTTTTTT.

The V and J genes are TRBV27 and TRBJ1-5; weak D call: TRBD1 (6 bases). CDR1 is MNHEY, CDR2 SMNVEV, per germline (reference sequence). V gave up 5 bases and J gave up 2 bases, with 16 bases separating them. The CDR3 is 16 residues long. DNA of the CDR3: TGTGCCAGCAGTGCCTACAGGGTTACCGGCAATCAGCCCCAGCATTTT. This codes for CASSAYRVTGNQPQHF.

The chain recombines TRBV29-1 with TRBJ1-1; the D is unclear. In germline, CDR1 is SQVTM, CDR2 ANQGSEA. Trimming left V 3 bases short and J 1 base short, with 9 bases between. The CDR3 consists of 13 residues. As DNA, the CDR3 is TGCAGCGTTGAGGGAGATAAGAACACTGAAGCTTTCTTT. It encodes CSVEGDKNTEAFF. The full variable domain, completed using reference TRBV29-1 and TRBJ1-1, is SAVISQKPSRDICQRGTSLTIQCQVDSQVTMMFWYRQQPGQSLTLIATANQGSEATYESGFVIDKFPISRPNLTFSTLTVSNMSPEDSSIYLCSVEGDKNTEAFFGQGTRLTVV.

This chain uses TRBV10-2 with TRBJ2-2; tentative D call: TRBD2 (6 bases). Deletions cut 3 bases from V and 5 bases from J, with 28 bases between. In germline, CDR1 is WSHSY, CDR2 SAAADI. The CDR3 contains 20 residues. The CDR3: CASSDGRGLGGGAGTGELFF. DNA of the CDR3: TGCGCCAGCAGTGACGGTCGGGGCCTTGGTGGCGGGGCAGGAACCGGGGAGCTGTTTTTT.

The chain employs TRBV11-1 and TRBJ2-5, with TRBD1 as a possible D gene (5 bases). CDR3 size: 14 residues. V gave up 4 bases and J gave up 4 bases, with 13 bases separating them. Germline CDR1 reads SGHAT; CDR2 reads FQDESV (reference sequence). This chain's CDR3 is CASSSRWGLETQYF. CDR3 sequence (DNA): TGTGCCAGCAGCTCCCGGTGGGGCCTAGAGACCCAGTACTTC.

The chain is built from TRBV4-1 and TRBJ2-5; TRBD2 matches at 9 bases. The CDR3 extends over 15 amino acids. Germline loops: CDR1 MGHRA, CDR2 YSYEKL. J gave up 1 base and V 5 bases, and 5 bases lay outside the gene matches. This CDR3 reads CASSNLAGFQETQYF. The CDR3 DNA is TGCGCCAGCAGCAACCTAGCGGGGTTCCAAGAGACCCAGTACTTC.

The count of this clone is one. V and J are TRBV19 and TRBJ2-2, with TRBD1 identical over 8 bases. This CDR3 spans 14 amino acids. With 9 bases clipped from V and 8 bases from J, the junction kept 11 bases outside the gene matches. Germline CDR1 LNHDA, CDR2 SQIVND (reference sequence). The CDR3 loop is CARPGDRRLGELFF. In nucleotides, the CDR3 is TGTGCCAGACCAGGGGACAGGCGATTGGGGGAGCTGTTTTTT.

The V gene is TRBV5-1, the J gene TRBJ2-7; 8 nucleotides match TRBD1. This CDR3 comprises 15 residues. The germline V gene encodes CDR1 SGHRS and CDR2 YFSETQ. Trimming at V came to 1 base and at J to 5 bases, leaving 8 bases not matched to a gene. The CDR3, as DNA: TGCGCCAGCAGCTTGCTATCTCGACAGGGGAACGAGCAGTACTTC. This encodes CASSLLSRQGNEQYF.

This clone was counted only a few times. This sequence joins TRBV14 and TRBJ1-1; tentatively, D is TRBD1 (5 bases). The CDR3 contains 14 residues. Trimming shortened V by 4 bases and J by 2 bases, and 11 bases separated the two germline ends. The germline V gene encodes CDR1 SGHDN and CDR2 FVKESK. CDR3 sequence: CASSPTGGNTEAFF. The CDR3 DNA reads TGTGCCAGCAGCCCCACGGGGGGTAACACTGAAGCTTTCTTT. The variable domain in full, completed from reference TRBV14 and TRBJ1-1, reads EAGVTQFPSHSVIEKGQTVTLRCDPISGHDNLYWYRRVMGKEIKFLLHFVKESKQDESGMPNNRFLAERTGGTYSTLKVQPAELEDSGVYFCASSPTGGNTEAFFGQGTRLTVV.

The chain employs TRBV6-5 and TRBJ2-1; 9 bases line up with TRBD1. CDR1 is MNHEY and CDR2 is SVGAGI in the germline V gene. The CDR3 totals 14 residues. J was trimmed by 5 bases and V by 4 bases; bases with no gene match: 3. CDR3 nucleotides: TGTGCCAGCAGTTTGGACAGGGGAAACAATGAGCAGTTCTTC. Its protein product is CASSLDRGNNEQFF.

The chain couples TRBV5-1 to TRBJ2-2, with TRBD2 matching 10 bases. V trimming: 0 bases; J trimming: 2 bases; junction bases outside the gene matches: 13. Germline V lookup: CDR1 SGHRS, CDR2 YFSETQ. The CDR3 loop spans 20 amino acids. The CDR3 nucleotides read TGCGCCAGCAGCTTGGATTGGGTCGCTAGCGGGGGAAAAAACACCGGGGAGCTGTTTTTT. Protein sequence: CASSLDWVASGGKNTGELFF. The full variable domain, in which reference TRBV5-1 and TRBJ2-2 provide the parts outside the CDR3, is KAGVTQTPRYLIKTRGQQVTLSCSPISGHRSVSWYQQTPGQGLQFLFEYFSETQRNKGNFPGRFSGRQFSNSRSEMNVSTLELGDSALYLCASSLDWVASGGKNTGELFFGEGSRLTVL.

The chain links TRBV19 to TRBJ1-4, with 10 nucleotides matching TRBD1. Germline V gene sequence: CDR1 LNHDA, CDR2 SQIVND (reference sequence). This CDR3 is built from 14 residues. V was clipped by 5 bases and J by 7 bases; unmatched bases: 4. The CDR3 region is CASSPWTGGEKLFF. The CDR3 nucleotides are TGTGCCAGTAGTCCCTGGACAGGGGGTGAAAAACTGTTTTTT.

The genes are TRBV5-1 and TRBJ2-3, with D possibly being TRBD1 (5 bases). The CDR3 is 13 amino acids. Germline lookup yields CDR1 SGHRS and CDR2 YFSETQ. Trimming left V 3 bases short and J 9 bases short, with 14 bases between. The DNA of the CDR3 is TGCGCCAGCAGCTATCAGGGAATTGAGACGCAGTATTTT. This codes for CASSYQGIETQYF.

V and J are TRBV10-3 and TRBJ2-5, with 9 positions matching TRBD1. In germline, CDR1 is ENHRY, CDR2 SYGVKD. J was trimmed by 4 bases and V by 3 bases; bases with no gene match: 6. The CDR3 is 15 amino acids. CDR3 coding DNA: TGTGCCATCAGTGACGGGACAGGGTGGGCAGAGACCCAGTACTTC. Protein: CAISDGTGWAETQYF.

Concerning this clone itself: This CDR3 is also generated by other DNA sequences in the sample. This sequence joins TRBV5-1 and TRBJ2-1, with D possibly being TRBD1 (5 bases). Trimming took 5 bases from V and 4 from J, leaving 10 bases between them. The CDR3 loop spans 13 amino acids. CDR1 SGHRS and CDR2 YFSETQ come from the germline V gene. Here the CDR3 reads CASRTGSYNEQFF. CDR3 nucleotide sequence: TGCGCCAGCAGAACAGGATCATACAATGAGCAGTTCTTC.

The chain recombines TRBV10-2 with TRBJ1-5, with a possible D match to TRBD1 (5 bases). Germline V lookup: CDR1 WSHSY, CDR2 SAAADI. The V end lost 5 bases, the J end lost 0 bases, and 11 bases lay between the germline ends. This CDR3 has 15 residues. The CDR3 loop reads CASSPQGNSNQPQHF. Written as DNA, the CDR3 is TGCGCCAGCAGTCCTCAGGGTAATAGCAATCAGCCCCAGCATTTT.

V gene TRBV4-1 combines with J gene TRBJ1-1; tentative D call: TRBD1 (5 bases). Trimming left V 0 bases short and J 4 bases short, with 15 bases between. The V gene's germline CDR1 is MGHRA and CDR2 YSYEKL. The CDR3 has 16 residues. The chain's CDR3 is CASSQDRGGRVTEAFF. CDR3 bases: TGCGCCAGCAGCCAAGATCGGGGGGGGAGGGTCACTGAAGCTTTCTTT.

In nucleotides, the CDR3 is TGTGCCAGCAGCCTACTCGCGGGGGCCTTGGGGACCCAGTACTTC. As protein: CASSLLAGALGTQYF. The chain employs TRBV3-1 (or the pseudogene TRBV3-2) and TRBJ2-5, with TRBD2 as a possible D gene (7 bases). V was shortened by 4 bases and J by 7 bases, with 19 bases between the two germline ends. Germline lookup yields CDR1 LGHDT and CDR2 YNNKEL (reference sequence). This CDR3 has 15 amino acids.

The rearrangement links TRBV18 to TRBJ1-2, with D perhaps matching TRBD1 (6 bases). V was trimmed by 4 bases and J by 9 bases, leaving 27 bases between them. The germline V gene has CDR1 KGHSH and CDR2 LQKENI. This CDR3 has 17 amino acids. For the CDR3, the DNA is TGTGCCAGCTCACTTACGGCTAACAGGGAGGGGCGTAGTCGCTACACCTTC. It encodes CASSLTANREGRSRYTF.

The V call is TRBV9, the J call TRBJ2-5, with D perhaps TRBD2 (6 bases). Germline assignment: CDR1 SGDLS and CDR2 YYNGEE. Trimming shortened V by 0 bases and J by 5 bases, and 11 bases separated the two germline ends. This CDR3 comprises 14 residues. The DNA for the CDR3 is TGTGCCAGCAGCGTAGAATCCCGGGAGGAGACCCAGTACTTC. Protein product: CASSVESREETQYF.

This rearrangement joins TRBV7-2 to TRBJ2-3; tentatively, D is TRBD1 (6 bases). This CDR3 contains 16 residues. Germline CDR1 reads SGHTA; CDR2 reads FQGNSA. Trimming pared 5 bases from V and 1 base from J, leaving 16 bases between. The chain's CDR3 is CASSGQGLVGTDTQYF. For the CDR3, the DNA is TGTGCCAGCAGCGGTCAGGGGCTTGTTGGCACAGATACGCAGTATTTT.